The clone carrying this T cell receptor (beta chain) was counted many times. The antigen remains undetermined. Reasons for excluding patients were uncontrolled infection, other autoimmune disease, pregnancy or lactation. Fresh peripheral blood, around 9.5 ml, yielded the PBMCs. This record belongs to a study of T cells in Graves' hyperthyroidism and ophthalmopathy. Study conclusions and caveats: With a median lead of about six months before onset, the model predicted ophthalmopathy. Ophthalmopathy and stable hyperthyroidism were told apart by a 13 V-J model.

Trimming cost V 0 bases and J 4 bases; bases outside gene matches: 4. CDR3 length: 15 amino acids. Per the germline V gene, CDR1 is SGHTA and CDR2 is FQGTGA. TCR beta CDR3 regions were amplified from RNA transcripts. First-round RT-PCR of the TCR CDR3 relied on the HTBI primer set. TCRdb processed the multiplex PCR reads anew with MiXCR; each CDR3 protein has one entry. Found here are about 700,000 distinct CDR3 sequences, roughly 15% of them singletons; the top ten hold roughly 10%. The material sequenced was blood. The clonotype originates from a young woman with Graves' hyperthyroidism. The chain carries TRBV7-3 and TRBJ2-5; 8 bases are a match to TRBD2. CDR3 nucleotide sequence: TGTGCCAGCAGCTTAACTCCTAGCGGGCGAGAGACCCAGTACTTC. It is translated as CASSLTPSGRETQYF. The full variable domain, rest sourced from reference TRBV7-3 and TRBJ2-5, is GAGVSQTPSNKVTEKGKYVELRCDPISGHTALYWYRQSLGQGPEFLIYFQGTGAADDSGLPNDRFFAVRPEGSVSTLKIQRTERGDSAVYLCASSLTPSGRETQYFGPGTRLLVL.